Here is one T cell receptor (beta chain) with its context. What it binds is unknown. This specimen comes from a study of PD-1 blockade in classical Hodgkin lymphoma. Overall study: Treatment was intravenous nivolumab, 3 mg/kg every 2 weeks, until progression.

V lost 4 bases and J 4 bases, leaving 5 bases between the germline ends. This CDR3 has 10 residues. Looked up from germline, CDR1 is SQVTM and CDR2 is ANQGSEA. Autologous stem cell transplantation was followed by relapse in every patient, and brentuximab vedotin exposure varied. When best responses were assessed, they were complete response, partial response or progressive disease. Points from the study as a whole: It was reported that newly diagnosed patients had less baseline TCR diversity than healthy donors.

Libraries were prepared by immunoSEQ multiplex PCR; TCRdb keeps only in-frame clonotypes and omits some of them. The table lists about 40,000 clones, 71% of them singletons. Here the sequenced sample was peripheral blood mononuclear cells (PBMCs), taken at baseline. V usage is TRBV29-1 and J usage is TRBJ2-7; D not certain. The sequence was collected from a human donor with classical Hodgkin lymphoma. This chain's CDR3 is CSVAGYEQYF. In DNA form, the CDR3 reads TGCAGCGTTGCCGGGTACGAGCAGTACTTC.